This T cell receptor beta chain derives from a study of blood T cells in healthy people across ages. Study-wide results and caveats: TCR beta diversity tracked closely with naive T cell percentage.

The authors ran a second PCR of about 6 to 11 cycles using a sample-barcoded 5' primer and a J-beta primer mix. Each sample yielded at least 2.5 million CDR3-containing paired-end reads. TCRdb called the 5' RACE reads again in MiXCR, with one record for every CDR3 protein. Among about 1.6 million distinct CDR3 sequences listed, roughly a third were seen once. Donors were systemically healthy Caucasian individuals from Russia aged about 6 to 95 years. CDR3 length equals 16 residues. Per germline, CDR1 LGHNA and CDR2 YNFKEQ. V dropped 3 bases and J dropped 2 bases, with 16 bases sitting between them. A remark on this clonotype: The antigen is unknown.

The V call is TRBV4-2, the J call TRBJ1-2; a weak D match, TRBD1 (6 bases). The sample taken for sequencing was blood. The receptor was derived from a woman aged 30 to 39 in good health. CDR3 region: CASSQEWTASNYGYTF. The CDR3 DNA is TGTGCCAGCAGCCAGGAATGGACAGCAAGCAACTATGGCTACACCTTC.